Given below is one TCR beta chain in context. This CDR3 contains 14 residues. V lost 3 bases to trimming and J lost 6 bases, with 14 bases between them. TCRdb reanalysed the 5' RACE reads using MiXCR and keeps one entry per CDR3 protein. This sample has 540,000 or so distinct CDR3 sequences, with around 21% found just once. This specimen belongs to a study of T-cell memory formation after mild COVID-19. The source material was PBMCs or a T cell subset sorted from them (not recorded which). This receptor was obtained from an adult woman who had mild COVID-19 (a few samples of this study predate the infection). Cell type and time point are not known. This chain links TRBV12-3 or TRBV12-4 with TRBJ1-2; D gene unclear. The CDR3 DNA is TGTGCCAGCAGTTTTACAGCGCAATCGGATGGCTACACCTTC. It encodes CASSFTAQSDGYTF.